The next 14 T cell receptor beta chains were all read from a single sample in a study of glioma-infiltrating T cells after dendritic cell vaccination. The assay was immunoSEQ multiplex PCR, and TCRdb's table has in-frame clones only and misses some. The table has about 92,000 clones, approximately 84% seen once. Material: blood, obtained before dendritic cell vaccination. The origin of the receptors is a human donor with glioblastoma.

V gene TRBV4-1 combines with J gene TRBJ1-2; D is ambiguous. CDR1 is MGHRA and CDR2 is YSYEKL in the germline V gene. This CDR3 has 13 residues. Trimming took 3 bases from V and 5 from J, leaving 10 bases between them. The CDR3 DNA follows: TGCGCCAGCAGCCACATCACCCTATATGGCTACACCTTC. This codes for CASSHITLYGYTF.

This chain links TRBV6-1 with TRBJ1-2; 8 nucleotides agree with TRBD1. Germline V gene data show CDR1 as MNHNS and CDR2 as SASEGT. The length of the CDR3 is 15 residues. Trimming took 3 bases from V and 0 from J; bases not matched to a gene: 3. CDR3 DNA: TGTGCCAGCAGTGACCGGGACAGGACTAACTATGGCTACACCTTC. Translated, it gives CASSDRDRTNYGYTF.

The chain carries TRBV5-1 and TRBJ2-7; weak D call: TRBD2 (5 bases). This CDR3 has 16 residues. The germline gives CDR1 SGHRS, CDR2 YFSETQ. V gave up 0 bases and J gave up 3 bases, with 16 bases separating them. The CDR3 here is CASSLALASRGYEQYF. In DNA form, the CDR3 reads TGCGCCAGCAGCTTGGCCCTAGCTAGCCGGGGCTACGAGCAGTACTTC.

The chain uses TRBV18 and TRBJ1-6; D not certain. In germline, CDR1 is KGHSH, CDR2 LQKENI. The CDR3 runs 15 residues. V gave up 1 base and J gave up 6 bases, with 10 bases separating them. The CDR3 DNA reads as TGTGCCAGCTCACCACTTTCCGGAGCTAATTCACCCCTCCACTTT. As protein: CASSPLSGANSPLHF.

J is TRBJ1-5 and V is TRBV9; D is possibly TRBD1 (6 bases). This CDR3 spans 14 amino acids. V was cut by 0 bases and J by 7 bases, with 11 bases left in between. Germline V gene lookup returns CDR1 SGDLS and CDR2 YYNGEE. The CDR3 region has the DNA TGTGCCAGCAGCGTAGCAGGGGCCGGGCAGCCCCAGCATTTT. Translation: CASSVAGAGQPQHF.

The chain joins TRBV7-6 to TRBJ1-5; D is undetermined. V was clipped by 5 bases and J by 3 bases, with 11 bases between them. There are 14 residues in the CDR3. Germline V gene sequence: CDR1 SGHVS, CDR2 FNYEAQ. The CDR3 nucleotides read TGTGCCAGCAGCCCTGGCAGTCCCAATCAGCCCCAGCATTTT. Amino acids: CASSPGSPNQPQHF.

This rearrangement joins TRBV6-6 to TRBJ1-6, with 11 bases identical to TRBD1. The V segment lost 8 bases and the J segment 8 bases; nucleotides outside the gene matches: 8. CDR3 length equals 15 residues. The germline CDR1 and CDR2 sequences are MNHNY and SVGAGI (reference sequence). In DNA form, the CDR3 reads TGTGCCAGCGGCCGGGACAGGGGGAAGGATTCACCCCTCCACTTT. Protein product: CASGRDRGKDSPLHF.

This rearrangement joins TRBV7-3 to TRBJ2-4, with a tentative D call TRBD1 (6 bases). The CDR3 is 13 amino acids. V gave up 1 base and J gave up 8 bases, with 9 bases separating them. Germline CDR1 and CDR2: SGHTA and FQGTGA. CDR3 in DNA: TGTGCCAGCAGCTTAATACAGGGTGACATTCAGTACTTC. Translating gives CASSLIQGDIQYF.

The genes are TRBV7-2 and TRBJ1-5; D remains ambiguous. CDR1 is SGHTA and CDR2 is FQGNSA in the germline V gene. V lost 1 base and J lost 5, with 12 bases in between. CDR3 length: 15 amino acids. The CDR3 DNA reads TGTGCCAGCAGCTTAGAAGGCGGGCACCATCAGCCCCAGCATTTT. Protein: CASSLEGGHHQPQHF. The full variable domain, with the rest looked up from reference TRBV7-2 and TRBJ1-5, is GAGVSQSPSNKVTEKGKDVELRCDPISGHTALYWYRQSLGQGLEFLIYFQGNSAPDKSGLPSDRFSAERTGGSVSTLTIQRTQQEDSAVYLCASSLEGGHHQPQHFGDGTRLSIL.

The V gene is TRBV9, the J gene TRBJ2-1, with 8 bases matching TRBD2. V was pared by 3 bases and J by 10 bases, with 6 bases of the junction left unmatched. The CDR3 totals 13 residues. The germline V gene has CDR1 SGDLS and CDR2 YYNGEE. The CDR3 DNA sequence: TGTGCCAGCAGCGCCGGGGGGGGGACCGAGCAGTTCTTC. As protein: CASSAGGGTEQFF.

The table lists this clone with a few counts. The CDR3 coding sequence is TGCGCCAGCAGCCCGACCCACAGGGACGGTGAAAAACTGTTTTTT. Amino acid sequence: CASSPTHRDGEKLFF. The rearrangement joins TRBV4-1 to TRBJ1-4, with D perhaps matching TRBD1 (6 bases). The germline V gene has CDR1 MGHRA and CDR2 YSYEKL. The germline V and J ends were trimmed by 4 bases and 7 bases, with 16 bases remaining between them. The CDR3 has 15 amino acids.

This sequence joins TRBV7-2 and TRBJ2-5; D not certain. This CDR3 contains 13 residues. Trimming took off 5 bases at V and 4 bases at J, with 11 bases between the two ends. In germline, CDR1 is SGHTA, CDR2 FQGNSA. CDR3 sequence (DNA): TGTGCCAGCAGCCGGTCTACTTTAGAGACCCAGTACTTC. It yields the protein CASSRSTLETQYF.

The chain has TRBV5-1 and TRBJ2-7; D may be TRBD2 (7 bases). This CDR3 is 18 amino acids long. Trimming stripped 4 bases from V and 5 bases from J, with 28 bases between. CDR1 is SGHRS and CDR2 is YFSETQ in the germline V gene. CDR3 in DNA: TGCGCCAGCAGCCTGGGGAGGGGGGCGTCGGGACTATTCCACGAGCAGTACTTC. Translated, it gives CASSLGRGASGLFHEQYF.

The rearrangement links TRBV10-3 to TRBJ2-1, with TRBD2 as a possible D gene (6 bases). Trimming removed 4 bases at V and 2 bases at J, with 15 bases between. Looked up from germline, CDR1 is ENHRY and CDR2 is SYGVKD. The CDR3 loop spans 16 amino acids. The CDR3 reads CAISGGERSAYNEQFF. In nucleotides, the CDR3 is TGTGCCATCAGTGGGGGGGAACGGAGCGCCTACAATGAGCAGTTCTTC.